The next 15 T cell receptor beta chains were all read from a single sample in a study of CD8 T cells in Susac syndrome. With random hexamers, reverse transcription was performed on roughly 0.5 to 1 ug of RNA. TCRdb analysed the immunoSEQ multiplex PCR reads with MiXCR anew, one entry per CDR3 protein. The data contain some 180,000 distinct CDR3 sequences, about 95% of them singletons. Sequencing used CD4+ T cells from PBMCs. These TCRs come from a human donor in good health.

The genes are TRBV30 and TRBJ2-2; D not certain. With 4 bases removed from V and 4 bases from J, the gap between germline ends came to 19 bases. CDR1 GTSNPN and CDR2 SVGIG come from the germline V gene (reference sequence). The CDR3 length is 16 residues. In nucleotides, the CDR3 is TGTGCCTGGACGTTGGACCACCCCACGGGCACCGGGGAGCTGTTTTTT. Amino acids: CAWTLDHPTGTGELFF.

This clonotype was seen once. V is TRBV12-3 or TRBV12-4 and J is TRBJ2-2; TRBD2 aligns across 10 bases. The junction had 11 bases not matched to a gene; V was cut back by 6 bases and J by 10 bases. This CDR3 is 15 amino acids long. The CDR3 reads CASSDRTSGRAELFF. The CDR3 nucleotides are TGTGCCAGCAGCGACAGGACTAGCGGCCGGGCGGAGCTGTTTTTT.

The chain links TRBV20-1 to TRBJ2-1; D is perhaps TRBD2 (6 bases). Looked up from germline, CDR1 is DFQATT and CDR2 is SNEGSKA (reference sequence). This CDR3 has 11 residues. Trimming took 6 bases from V and 8 from J, leaving 11 bases between them. This CDR3 reads CSAGREDEQFF. For the CDR3, the DNA is TGCAGTGCAGGCAGGGAGGATGAGCAGTTCTTC.

This chain uses TRBV9 with TRBJ2-5; D perhaps matches TRBD1 (6 bases). V was pared by 3 bases and J by 3 bases, with 18 bases between. This CDR3 has 16 residues. CDR1 is SGDLS and CDR2 is YYNGEE in the germline V gene. The CDR3 here is CASSANPRTAEETQYF. CDR3 in DNA: TGTGCCAGCAGCGCCAACCCTCGGACAGCCGAAGAGACCCAGTACTTC.

The chain combines TRBV9 with TRBJ2-3; D might be TRBD1 or TRBD2, each matching 5 bases. The CDR3 length is 15 residues. CDR1 and CDR2 (germline): SGDLS, YYNGEE. Between the trimmed V and J ends, which lost 4 bases and 2 bases, there was a span of 14 bases. CDR3: CASSRQRPSTDTQYF. CDR3 nucleotide sequence: TGTGCCAGCAGCAGACAGCGGCCTTCCACAGATACGCAGTATTTT.

This chain's CDR3 is CASSQPGDHYEQYF. In nucleotides, the CDR3 is TGTGCCAGTAGTCAACCGGGGGACCACTACGAGCAGTACTTC. The J gene is TRBJ2-7, the V gene TRBV19, with a possible D match to TRBD2 (6 bases). This CDR3 spans 14 amino acids. Germline V gene lookup returns CDR1 LNHDA and CDR2 SQIVND (reference sequence). Trimming removed 5 bases at V and 3 bases at J, with 14 bases between.

On this clonotype: One junction end does not reproduce the germline sequence, and a read error may be involved. The chain joins TRBV30 to TRBJ2-2; 8 nucleotides agree with TRBD1. CDR3 length: 16 residues. Germline CDR1 reads GTSNPN; CDR2 reads SVGIG (reference sequence). The CDR3 region is CACRNRDRSLSGELFF. For the CDR3, the DNA is TGTGCCTGCCGGAACCGGGACAGGTCTCTTTCCGGAGAGCTGTTTTTT.

This chain links TRBV20-1 with TRBJ2-5; no clear D gene. Germline lookup yields CDR1 DFQATT and CDR2 SNEGSKA (reference sequence). CDR3 length: 13 amino acids. V lost 7 bases to trimming and J lost 4 bases, with 16 bases between them. The CDR3 protein is CSVVGNGRETQYF. CDR3 DNA sequence: TGCAGTGTGGTGGGGAATGGTAGAGAGACCCAGTACTTC.

This chain joins TRBV5-4 and TRBJ2-1; TRBD1 agrees at 9 bases. The CDR3 extends over 16 amino acids. V lost 3 bases, J lost 3 bases, and 7 bases stayed unmatched. Germline V lookup: CDR1 SGHNT, CDR2 YYREEE (reference sequence). The CDR3 DNA is TGTGCCAGCAGCTACCTAGGACAGGGGTTCTACAATGAGCAGTTCTTC. Amino acids: CASSYLGQGFYNEQFF.

The chain recombines TRBV25-1 with TRBJ1-1, with 11 bases aligning to TRBD1. Germline CDR1 MGHDK, CDR2 SYGVNS. The CDR3 is made up of 14 amino acids. The ends lost 6 bases at V and 7 bases at J; junction bases unmatched: 7. DNA for the CDR3: TGTGCCAGCAGGGGGACAGGGGGTTATGGTGAAGCTTTCTTT. This translates into CASRGTGGYGEAFF. Variable domain in full (rest from reference TRBV25-1 and TRBJ1-1): EADIYQTPRYLVIGTGKKITLECSQTMGHDKMYWYQQDPGMELHLIHYSYGVNSTEKGDLSSESTVSRIRTEHFPLTLESARPSHTSQYLCASRGTGGYGEAFFGQGTRLTVV.

This chain joins TRBV29-1 and TRBJ1-1, with TRBD1 matching 7 bases. The CDR3 is 11 amino acids. Looked up from germline, CDR1 is SQVTM and CDR2 is ANQGSEA. Trimming removed 3 bases from V and 10 bases from J; junction bases left unmatched: 5. The CDR3 DNA is TGCAGCGTTGAGGTGGGACAGAGAGCTTTCTTT. Translated: CSVEVGQRAFF.

CDR3 amino acids: CASSLTETYEQYF. In nucleotides, the CDR3 is TGTGCCAGCAGCTTAACTGAGACCTACGAGCAGTACTTC. The rearrangement uses TRBV7-2 and TRBJ2-7; D is uncertain. This CDR3 is 13 amino acids long. Trimming stripped 2 bases from V and 2 bases from J, with 7 bases between. Germline CDR1 and CDR2: SGHTA and FQGNSA.

This chain joins TRBV20-1 and TRBJ2-5; D ambiguous. V dropped 2 bases and J dropped 2 bases, with 15 bases sitting between them. CDR3 size: 15 residues. CDR1 is DFQATT, CDR2 SNEGSKA, per germline (reference sequence). The CDR3 bases are TGCAGTGCTAGACCATCGGATAGGGTGCAAGAGACCCAGTACTTC. Protein product: CSARPSDRVQETQYF.

The V call is TRBV7-2, the J call TRBJ2-1; no reliable D call. Trimming left V 5 bases short and J 9 bases short, with 20 bases between. In germline, CDR1 is SGHTA, CDR2 FQGNSA. This CDR3 is built from 15 residues. The CDR3 region is CASSPLNSEASEQFF. CDR3 in DNA: TGTGCCAGCAGCCCTTTGAACAGCGAAGCAAGTGAGCAGTTCTTC.

This clonotype was counted only a few times. The V call is TRBV29-1, the J call TRBJ1-5; D unresolved. Germline loops: CDR1 SQVTM, CDR2 ANQGSEA. The germline V and J ends were trimmed by 4 bases and 3 bases, with 10 bases remaining between them. The CDR3 contains 13 residues. CDR3 sequence (DNA): TGCAGCGTTGGGGCGGATTCCAATCAGCCCCAGCATTTT. Its translation is CSVGADSNQPQHF.